This T cell receptor beta chain was recovered during a study of T-cell memory formation after mild COVID-19. Study-wide results and limits: Pre-infection memory carried some responding clones, suggesting that cross-reactive memory joined.

The J segment lost 3 bases and the V segment lost 6 bases, leaving 4 bases of the junction unmatched. The CDR3 has 13 residues. Germline CDR1 is ENHRY and CDR2 is SYGVKD. TCRdb ran MiXCR on the 5' RACE reads and lists one entry per CDR3 protein. The sample holds about 150,000 distinct CDR3 sequences; roughly 24% are singletons and the top ten take roughly a quarter. This clonotype has just a few counts. Antigen: not known. The TCR sequence derives from an adult woman who had mild COVID-19 (a few samples of this study predate the infection). Cell type and time point are not known. The sequencing sample was made of PBMCs or a T cell subset sorted from them (not recorded which). The chain has TRBV10-3 and TRBJ1-2; 7 bases map to TRBD1. This chain's CDR3 is CAIRDGQDYGYTF. As DNA, the CDR3 is TGTGCCATCAGGGATGGACAGGACTATGGCTACACCTTC.